The clone carrying this T cell receptor beta chain was counted between two and nine times. Its antigen is not identified. Primers for the PCR totalled 60 Vbeta and 13 Jbeta. This table comes from immunoSEQ multiplex PCR, and its TCRdb copy is limited to in-frame clones, with some not included. The sample contains roughly 240,000 clones, approximately 81% of which appear only once. Germline CDR1 and CDR2: KGHSH and LQKENI. The CDR3 covers 15 residues. V was pared by 3 bases and J by 1 base, with 12 bases between. These data come from a study of cytomegalovirus exposure and HLA in healthy donors. Study-level results: A later analysis linked more than 15,000 TCR beta sequences to HLA alleles at 0.05 false discovery rate.

The TCR originated in a girl aged 2-15 years in good health and CMV-seronegative. The sequenced material came from PBMCs. This chain uses TRBV18 with TRBJ1-1; tentatively, D is TRBD1 (6 bases). CDR3 nucleotides: TGTGCCAGCTCACCCCACGGGGGGCAGAACACTGAAGCTTTCTTT. It encodes CASSPHGGQNTEAFF.